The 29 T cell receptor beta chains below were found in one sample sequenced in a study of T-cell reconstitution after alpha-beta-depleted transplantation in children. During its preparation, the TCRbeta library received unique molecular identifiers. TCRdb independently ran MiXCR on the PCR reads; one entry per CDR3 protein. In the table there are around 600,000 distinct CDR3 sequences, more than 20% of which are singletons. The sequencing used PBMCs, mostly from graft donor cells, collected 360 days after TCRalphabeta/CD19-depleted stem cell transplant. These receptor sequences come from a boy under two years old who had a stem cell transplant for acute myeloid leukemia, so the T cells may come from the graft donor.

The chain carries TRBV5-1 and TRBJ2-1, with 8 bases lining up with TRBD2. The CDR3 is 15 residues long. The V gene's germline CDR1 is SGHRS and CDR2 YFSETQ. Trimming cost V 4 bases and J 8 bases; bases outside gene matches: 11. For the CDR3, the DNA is TGCGCCAGCAGCCTCTTAGCGGGGTCCGGGGATGAGCAGTTCTTC. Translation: CASSLLAGSGDEQFF.

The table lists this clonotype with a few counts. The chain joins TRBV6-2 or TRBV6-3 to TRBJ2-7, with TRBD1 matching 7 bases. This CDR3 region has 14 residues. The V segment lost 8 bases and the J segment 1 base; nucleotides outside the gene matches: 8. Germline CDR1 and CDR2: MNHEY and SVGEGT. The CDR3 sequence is CASRTLTGSYEQYV. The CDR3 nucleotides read TGTGCCAGCCGTACATTGACAGGGTCCTACGAGCAGTACGTC.

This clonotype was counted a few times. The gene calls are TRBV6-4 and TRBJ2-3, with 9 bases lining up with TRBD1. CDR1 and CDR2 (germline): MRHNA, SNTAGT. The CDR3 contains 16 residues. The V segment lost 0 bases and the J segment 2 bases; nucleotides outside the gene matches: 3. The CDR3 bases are TGTGCCAGCAGTGACTCGACAGGGGGTACCACAGATACGCAGTATTTT. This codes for CASSDSTGGTTDTQYF.

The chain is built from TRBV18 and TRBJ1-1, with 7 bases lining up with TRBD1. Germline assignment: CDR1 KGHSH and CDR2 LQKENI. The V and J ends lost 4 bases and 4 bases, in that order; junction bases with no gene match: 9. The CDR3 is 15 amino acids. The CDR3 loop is CASSRAQGVVTEAFF. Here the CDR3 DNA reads TGTGCCAGCTCACGTGCCCAGGGGGTGGTCACTGAAGCTTTCTTT.

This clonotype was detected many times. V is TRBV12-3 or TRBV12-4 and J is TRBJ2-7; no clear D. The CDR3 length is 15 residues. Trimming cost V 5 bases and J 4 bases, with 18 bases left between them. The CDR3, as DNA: TGTGCCAGCAGTCCTAGTTCGGCCTCGGTTTACGAGCAGTACTTC. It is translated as CASSPSSASVYEQYF.

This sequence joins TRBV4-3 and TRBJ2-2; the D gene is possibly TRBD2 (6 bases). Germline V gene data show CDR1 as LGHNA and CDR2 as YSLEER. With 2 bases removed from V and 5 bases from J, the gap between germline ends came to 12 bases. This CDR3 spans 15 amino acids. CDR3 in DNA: TGCGCCAGCAGCCAACCTCCCCTAGCGACCGGGGAGCTGTTTTTT. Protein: CASSQPPLATGELFF.

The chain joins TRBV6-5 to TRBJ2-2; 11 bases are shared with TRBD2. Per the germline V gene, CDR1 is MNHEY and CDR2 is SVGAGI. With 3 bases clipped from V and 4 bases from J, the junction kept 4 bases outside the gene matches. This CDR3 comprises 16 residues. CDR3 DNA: TGTGCCAGCAGTTATACTAGCGGGGGCCGCACCGGGGAGCTGTTTTTT. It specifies CASSYTSGGRTGELFF.

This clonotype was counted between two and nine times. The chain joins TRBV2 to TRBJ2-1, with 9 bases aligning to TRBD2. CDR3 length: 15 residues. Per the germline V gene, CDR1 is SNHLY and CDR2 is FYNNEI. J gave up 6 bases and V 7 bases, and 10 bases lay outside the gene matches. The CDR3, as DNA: TGTGCCAGCACCCGAGGGACTAGCCCTTTCAATGAGCAGTTCTTC. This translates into CASTRGTSPFNEQFF.

CDR3 DNA: TGTGCCAGCAGGCTCGGGACAGGAGACTACGAGCAGTACTTC. Its protein is CASRLGTGDYEQYF. The V gene is TRBV27, the J gene TRBJ2-7, with 8 nucleotides matching TRBD1. Germline V lookup: CDR1 MNHEY, CDR2 SMNVEV (reference sequence). The ends lost 6 bases at V and 3 bases at J; junction bases unmatched: 7. The length of the CDR3 is 14 residues.

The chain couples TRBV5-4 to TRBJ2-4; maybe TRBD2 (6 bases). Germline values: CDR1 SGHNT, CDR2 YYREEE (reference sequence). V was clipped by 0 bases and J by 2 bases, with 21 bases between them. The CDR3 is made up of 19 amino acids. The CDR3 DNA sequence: TGTGCCAGCAGCTTGGCCCGGGGGACGATCGGATCGACCAAAAACATTCAGTACTTC. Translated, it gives CASSLARGTIGSTKNIQYF.

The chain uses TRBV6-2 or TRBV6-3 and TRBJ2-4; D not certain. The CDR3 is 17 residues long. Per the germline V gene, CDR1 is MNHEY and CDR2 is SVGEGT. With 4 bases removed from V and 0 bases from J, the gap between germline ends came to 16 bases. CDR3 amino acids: CASSFVLQNLAKNIQYF. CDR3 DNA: TGTGCCAGCAGTTTCGTGCTGCAGAACCTAGCCAAAAACATTCAGTACTTC.

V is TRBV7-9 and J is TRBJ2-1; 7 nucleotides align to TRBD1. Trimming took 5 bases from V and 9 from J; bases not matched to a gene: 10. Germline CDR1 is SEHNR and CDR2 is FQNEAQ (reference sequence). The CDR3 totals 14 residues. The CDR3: CASSLGEGGTEQFF. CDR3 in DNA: TGTGCCAGCAGCCTGGGCGAAGGGGGCACTGAGCAGTTCTTC.

The CDR3 sequence is CASSLAHGVGQTQYF. The CDR3 DNA is TGTGCCAGCAGCTTAGCGCACGGGGTTGGGCAGACCCAGTACTTC. The chain joins TRBV7-2 to TRBJ2-5; tentative D call: TRBD2 (5 bases). V was trimmed by 0 bases and J by 6 bases, leaving 14 bases between them. CDR1 is SGHTA, CDR2 FQGNSA, per germline. The CDR3 has 15 amino acids.

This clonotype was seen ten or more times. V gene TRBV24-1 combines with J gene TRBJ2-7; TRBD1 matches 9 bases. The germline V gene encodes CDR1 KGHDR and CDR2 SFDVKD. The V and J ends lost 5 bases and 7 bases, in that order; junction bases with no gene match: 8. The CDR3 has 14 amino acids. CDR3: CATSGTGGAGEQYF. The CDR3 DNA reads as TGTGCCACCAGTGGAACAGGGGGCGCGGGGGAGCAGTACTTC.

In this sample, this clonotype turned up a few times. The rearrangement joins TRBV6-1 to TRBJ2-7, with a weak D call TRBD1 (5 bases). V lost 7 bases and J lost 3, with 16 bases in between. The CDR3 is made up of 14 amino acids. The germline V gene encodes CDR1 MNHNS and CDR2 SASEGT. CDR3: CASNQMGPLYEQYF. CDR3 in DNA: TGTGCCAGCAACCAAATGGGGCCTCTCTACGAGCAGTACTTC.

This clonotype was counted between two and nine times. In DNA form, the CDR3 reads TGTGCCAGCAGCTCCCAAGGACTAGCGCAGTTCTTC. It is translated as CASSSQGLAQFF. The chain couples TRBV12-3 or TRBV12-4 to TRBJ2-1; TRBD2 matches 8 bases. The V segment lost 6 bases and the J segment 12 bases; nucleotides outside the gene matches: 7. CDR3 length: 12 amino acids.

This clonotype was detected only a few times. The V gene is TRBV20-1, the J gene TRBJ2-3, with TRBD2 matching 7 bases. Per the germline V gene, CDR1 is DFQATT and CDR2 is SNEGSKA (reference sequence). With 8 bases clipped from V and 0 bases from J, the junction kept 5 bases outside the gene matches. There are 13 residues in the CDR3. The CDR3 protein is CSSLAGSTDTQYF. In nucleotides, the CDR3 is TGCAGTTCCTTAGCGGGCAGCACAGATACGCAGTATTTT.

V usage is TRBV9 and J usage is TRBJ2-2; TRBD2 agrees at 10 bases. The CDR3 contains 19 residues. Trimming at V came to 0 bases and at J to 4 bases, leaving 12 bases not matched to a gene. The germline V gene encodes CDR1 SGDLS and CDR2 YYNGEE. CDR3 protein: CASSVATSLAGAPTGELFF. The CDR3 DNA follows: TGTGCCAGCAGCGTAGCTACGAGCCTAGCGGGGGCCCCCACCGGGGAGCTGTTTTTT.

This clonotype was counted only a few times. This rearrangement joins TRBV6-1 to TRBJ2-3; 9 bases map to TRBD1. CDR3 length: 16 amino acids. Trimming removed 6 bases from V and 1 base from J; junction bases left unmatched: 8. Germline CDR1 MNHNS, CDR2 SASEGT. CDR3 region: CASSRGQGAGTDTQYF. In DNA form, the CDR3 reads TGTGCCAGCAGCAGGGGACAGGGCGCGGGCACAGATACGCAGTATTTT.

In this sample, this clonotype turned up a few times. DNA for the CDR3: TGTGCCAGCAGTGAAGGATGGAGGGGAGGCACCGGGGAGCTGTTTTTT. Protein sequence: CASSEGWRGGTGELFF. The chain combines TRBV6-1 with TRBJ2-2, with D possibly matching TRBD2 (6 bases). Trimming shortened V by 1 base and J by 4 bases, and 13 bases separated the two germline ends. Germline V gene sequence: CDR1 MNHNS, CDR2 SASEGT. CDR3 length equals 16 residues.

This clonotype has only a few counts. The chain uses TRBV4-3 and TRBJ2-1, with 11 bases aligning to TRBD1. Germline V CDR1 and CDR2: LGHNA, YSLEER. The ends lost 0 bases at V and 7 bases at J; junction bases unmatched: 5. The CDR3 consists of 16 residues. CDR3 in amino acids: CASSQDSGTGGNEQFF. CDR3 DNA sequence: TGCGCCAGCAGCCAAGACTCCGGGACAGGGGGGAATGAGCAGTTCTTC.

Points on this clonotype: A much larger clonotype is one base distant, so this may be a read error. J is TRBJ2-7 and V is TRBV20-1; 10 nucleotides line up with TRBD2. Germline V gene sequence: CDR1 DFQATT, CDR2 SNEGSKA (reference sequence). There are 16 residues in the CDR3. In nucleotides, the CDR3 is TGCTGTGCTAGAGTTTTTACTAGCGGGGATCCCTACGAGCAGTACGTC. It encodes CCARVFTSGDPYEQYV.

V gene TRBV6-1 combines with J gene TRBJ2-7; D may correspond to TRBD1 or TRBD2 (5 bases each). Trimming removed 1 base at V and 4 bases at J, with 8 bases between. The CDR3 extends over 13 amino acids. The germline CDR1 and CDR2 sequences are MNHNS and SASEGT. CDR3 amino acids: CASSEVGGYEQYV. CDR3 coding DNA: TGTGCCAGCAGTGAAGTTGGGGGTTACGAGCAGTACGTC.

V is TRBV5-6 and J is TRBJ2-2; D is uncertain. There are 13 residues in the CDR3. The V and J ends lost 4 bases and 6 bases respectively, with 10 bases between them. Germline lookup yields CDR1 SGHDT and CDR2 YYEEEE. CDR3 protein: CASSIRLAGELFF. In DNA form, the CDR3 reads TGTGCCAGCAGCATCCGGCTTGCCGGGGAGCTGTTTTTT.

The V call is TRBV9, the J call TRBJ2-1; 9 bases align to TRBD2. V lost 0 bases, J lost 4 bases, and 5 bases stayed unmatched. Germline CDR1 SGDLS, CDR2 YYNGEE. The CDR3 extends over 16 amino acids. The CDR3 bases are TGTGCCAGCAGCGTAGGTGCTAGCGGGGCATACAATGAGCAGTTCTTC. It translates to CASSVGASGAYNEQFF.

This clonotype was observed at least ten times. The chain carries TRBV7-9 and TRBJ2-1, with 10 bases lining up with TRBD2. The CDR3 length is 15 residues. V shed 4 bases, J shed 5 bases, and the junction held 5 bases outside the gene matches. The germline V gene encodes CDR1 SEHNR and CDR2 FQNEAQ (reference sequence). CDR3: CASSSTSGANNEQFF. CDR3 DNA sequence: TGTGCCAGCAGCTCCACTAGCGGGGCCAACAATGAGCAGTTCTTC.

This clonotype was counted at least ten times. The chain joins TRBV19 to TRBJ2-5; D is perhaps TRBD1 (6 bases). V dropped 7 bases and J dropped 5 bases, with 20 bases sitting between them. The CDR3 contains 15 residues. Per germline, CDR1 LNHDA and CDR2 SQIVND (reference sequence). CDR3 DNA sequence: TGTGCCAGTACCCACACAGCGATGCAGGGGGAGACCCAGTACTTC. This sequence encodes CASTHTAMQGETQYF.

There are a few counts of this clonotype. For the CDR3, the DNA is TGCAGTGCTGGAAGCCGGACAGGGCGAAATCAGCCCCAGCATTTT. It yields the protein CSAGSRTGRNQPQHF. The chain couples TRBV20-1 to TRBJ1-5; 8 positions agree with TRBD1. Germline loops: CDR1 DFQATT, CDR2 SNEGSKA (reference sequence). This CDR3 comprises 15 residues. With 5 bases clipped from V and 4 bases from J, the junction kept 10 bases outside the gene matches.

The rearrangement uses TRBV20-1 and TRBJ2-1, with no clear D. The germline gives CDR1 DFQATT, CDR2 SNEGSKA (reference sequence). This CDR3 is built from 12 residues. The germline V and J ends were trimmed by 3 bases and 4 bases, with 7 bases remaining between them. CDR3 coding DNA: TGCAGTGCTAGGTGGCAGTACAATGAGCAGTTCTTC. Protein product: CSARWQYNEQFF.